The next 27 T cell receptor beta chains were all read from a single sample in a study of cytomegalovirus exposure and HLA in healthy donors. Primers for the PCR totalled 60 Vbeta and 13 Jbeta. Assay used: immunoSEQ multiplex PCR; TCRdb lists only in-frame clones, some missing. Counted here are about 200,000 clones, 76% occurring once; the ten biggest clones make up 0.63%. Sequences were obtained from PBMCs. The receptors stem from a young man in good health and CMV-seronegative.

The chain joins TRBV28 to TRBJ2-1; TRBD2 matches 7 bases. Looked up from germline, CDR1 is MDHEN and CDR2 is SYDVKM. With 6 bases clipped from V and 9 bases from J, the junction kept 8 bases outside the gene matches. The length of the CDR3 is 13 residues. The DNA of the CDR3 is TGTGCCAGCAGGAGCGGGGTTCTGGGTGAGCAGTTCTTC. Translation: CASRSGVLGEQFF.

This rearrangement joins TRBV19 to TRBJ1-5; the D gene is possibly TRBD1 (6 bases). The germline V gene has CDR1 LNHDA and CDR2 SQIVND (reference sequence). With 2 bases removed from V and 0 bases from J, the gap between germline ends came to 14 bases. CDR3 size: 17 residues. The CDR3 DNA reads TGTGCCAGTAGTATAAGCCAGGGGATCAATAGCAATCAGCCCCAGCATTTT. Protein sequence: CASSISQGINSNQPQHF.

The chain combines TRBV28 with TRBJ1-2; 8 nucleotides align to TRBD1. The CDR3 has 14 amino acids. The junction had 6 bases not matched to a gene; V was cut back by 6 bases and J by 3 bases. Germline loops: CDR1 MDHEN, CDR2 SYDVKM. The CDR3 protein is CASRPDRVYYGYTF. CDR3 DNA sequence: TGTGCCAGCAGACCGGACAGGGTATACTATGGCTACACCTTC.

The rearrangement links TRBV5-1 to TRBJ2-7, with D maybe TRBD2 (6 bases). CDR3 length: 15 residues. Trimming shortened V by 5 bases and J by 4 bases, and 19 bases separated the two germline ends. Looked up from germline, CDR1 is SGHRS and CDR2 is YFSETQ. The CDR3, as DNA: TGCGCCAGCAGTGGGCGGACTAATGAATGGTACGAGCAGTACTTC. It is translated as CASSGRTNEWYEQYF.

This clone showed up just once. The chain employs TRBV2 and TRBJ1-3, with D maybe TRBD1 (5 bases). Germline lookup yields CDR1 SNHLY and CDR2 FYNNEI. This CDR3 spans 12 amino acids. Trimming left V 10 bases short and J 3 bases short, with 10 bases between. CDR3 loop: CATVGGGNTIYF. CDR3 sequence (DNA): TGTGCCACAGTGGGGGGTGGAAACACCATATATTTT.

This clone was observed once. This sequence joins TRBV5-6 and TRBJ2-2; TRBD1 agrees at 7 bases. Germline V CDR1 and CDR2: SGHDT, YYEEEE. The CDR3 has 15 residues. Losses at the gene ends were 5 bases for V and 6 bases for J; bases not matched to a gene: 10. DNA for the CDR3: TGTGCCAGCAGATCGCGACAGGGTTTAGCCGGGGAGCTGTTTTTT. As protein: CASRSRQGLAGELFF.

This clone occurred a few times. The genes are TRBV5-1 and TRBJ2-1, with D unclear. This CDR3 is built from 14 residues. Trimming took 0 bases from V and 2 from J, leaving 6 bases between them. Germline CDR1 SGHRS, CDR2 YFSETQ. The CDR3 nucleotides read TGCGCCAGCAGCTTGGGCCCTACCTACAATGAGCAGTTCTTC. Translated, it gives CASSLGPTYNEQFF.

This rearrangement joins TRBV6-5 to TRBJ2-5; possibly TRBD2 for D (6 bases). With 6 bases removed from V and 0 bases from J, the gap between germline ends came to 8 bases. The CDR3 loop spans 13 amino acids. The germline CDR1 and CDR2 sequences are MNHEY and SVGAGI. This CDR3 reads CASRGGNQETQYF. In nucleotides, the CDR3 is TGTGCCAGCAGAGGAGGGAACCAAGAGACCCAGTACTTC.

The chain joins TRBV28 to TRBJ1-5; D gene ambiguous. From germline, CDR1 is MDHEN and CDR2 SYDVKM. V gave up 7 bases and J gave up 4 bases, with 11 bases separating them. The CDR3 has 13 residues. The CDR3 nucleotides are TGTGCCAGCATCCGCGAAATTAATCAGCCCCAGCATTTT. This encodes CASIREINQPQHF. The full variable domain, in which reference TRBV28 and TRBJ1-5 provide the parts outside the CDR3, is DVKVTQSSRYLVKRTGEKVFLECVQDMDHENMFWYRQDPGLGLRLIYFSYDVKMKEKGDIPEGYSVSREKKERFSLILESASTNQTSMYLCASIREINQPQHFGDGTRLSIL.

This clone was counted a few times. The V gene is TRBV10-2, the J gene TRBJ2-6; unclear D gene. This CDR3 region has 15 residues. CDR1 is WSHSY, CDR2 SAAADI, per germline. V lost 7 bases and J lost 0, with 10 bases in between. CDR3 amino acids: CASTLTVSGANVLTF. The CDR3 region has the DNA TGCGCCAGCACCCTAACAGTCTCTGGGGCCAACGTCCTGACTTTC.

This clone appeared a single time. The V call is TRBV28, the J call TRBJ2-7; TRBD1 matches 9 bases. V lost 5 bases to trimming and J lost 4 bases; unmatched junction nucleotides: 9. The length of the CDR3 is 15 residues. Looked up from germline, CDR1 is MDHEN and CDR2 is SYDVKM. This CDR3 reads CASSPGDRATYEQYF. The CDR3 nucleotides read TGTGCCAGCAGTCCGGGGGACAGGGCCACTTACGAGCAGTACTTC.

The chain uses TRBV20-1 and TRBJ1-1, with D perhaps matching TRBD1 (6 bases). CDR3 length: 11 amino acids. Germline CDR1 is DFQATT and CDR2 is SNEGSKA (reference sequence). V lost 3 bases to trimming and J lost 13 bases, with 15 bases between them. This CDR3 reads CSARRDIYLFF. CDR3 coding DNA: TGCAGTGCTAGGAGGGACATTTATCTTTTCTTT.

This chain joins TRBV9 and TRBJ1-1, with TRBD1 matching 8 bases. This CDR3 has 14 amino acids. Germline V gives CDR1 SGDLS, CDR2 YYNGEE. The V and J ends lost 2 bases and 4 bases, in that order; junction bases with no gene match: 4. The CDR3 here is CASSVQGAFTEAFF. As DNA, the CDR3 is TGTGCCAGCAGCGTTCAGGGGGCATTCACTGAAGCTTTCTTT.

On this clone itself: The junction and the germline gene differ at one end; a read error may be behind it. The chain links TRBV7-7 to TRBJ2-1, with D maybe TRBD2 (7 bases). In germline, CDR1 is SSHAT, CDR2 FNYEAQ (reference sequence). This CDR3 has 13 residues. CDR3 bases: TGTGCTAGCAGCTCCCGGGGAGGGGGTGAGCAGTTCTTC. Protein product: CASSSRGGGEQFF.

The chain is built from TRBV4-1 and TRBJ2-7; 9 bases match TRBD1. Germline CDR1 MGHRA, CDR2 YSYEKL. CDR3 length equals 20 residues. With 0 bases clipped from V and 6 bases from J, the junction kept 21 bases outside the gene matches. CDR3 sequence: CASSQDLRDGGGTGSREQYF. CDR3 nucleotide sequence: TGCGCCAGCAGCCAAGATCTACGTGACGGGGGCGGGACAGGGTCTCGCGAGCAGTACTTC.

This chain uses TRBV27 with TRBJ1-3; D not certain. CDR3 length equals 15 residues. From germline, CDR1 is MNHEY and CDR2 SMNVEV (reference sequence). The ends were cut back, 1 base at V and 0 bases at J, with 7 bases in the middle. CDR3 sequence reads: CASSLFYSSGNTIYF. The CDR3 DNA sequence: TGTGCCAGCAGTTTATTTTACAGCTCTGGAAACACCATATATTTT.

The rearrangement links TRBV6-5 to TRBJ1-1; tentative D call: TRBD1 (6 bases). V was trimmed by 5 bases and J by 8 bases, leaving 12 bases between them. Germline CDR1 is MNHEY and CDR2 is SVGAGI. The CDR3 contains 12 residues. The CDR3 DNA reads as TGTGCCAGCAGTCTAACAGGGTTGGAAGCTTTCTTT. Translated, it gives CASSLTGLEAFF.

The chain uses TRBV2 and TRBJ2-2; D remains unclear. CDR3 length equals 14 residues. Trimming stripped 5 bases from V and 0 bases from J, with 7 bases between. Germline V gene lookup returns CDR1 SNHLY and CDR2 FYNNEI. The CDR3 reads CASSWAANTGELFF. The CDR3 nucleotides read TGTGCCAGCAGTTGGGCAGCGAACACCGGGGAGCTGTTTTTT.

J is TRBJ2-7 and V is TRBV7-3, with D unclear. Germline V lookup: CDR1 SGHTA, CDR2 FQGTGA. V was cut by 5 bases and J by 6 bases, with 14 bases left in between. There are 13 residues in the CDR3. The CDR3 here is CASSPSVRSEQYF. The DNA of the CDR3 is TGTGCCAGCAGCCCAAGCGTGCGGTCCGAGCAGTACTTC.

The rearrangement joins TRBV5-4 to TRBJ2-7; maybe TRBD1 (6 bases). Germline V gene data show CDR1 as SGHNT and CDR2 as YYREEE (reference sequence). The V end lost 4 bases, the J end lost 6 bases, and 23 bases lay between the germline ends. CDR3 size: 16 residues. The CDR3 DNA follows: TGTGCCAGCAGCGGATCCAGGGGACCCCGGCCCGGCGAGCAGTACTTC. Translation gives CASSGSRGPRPGEQYF.

The gene calls are TRBV6-5 and TRBJ2-7; the D gene is possibly TRBD1 (6 bases). Germline V gene sequence: CDR1 MNHEY, CDR2 SVGAGI. CDR3 length equals 11 residues. V was clipped by 7 bases and J by 6 bases, with 10 bases between them. The CDR3, as DNA: TGTGCCAGCATAGGGGGATCCGAGCAGTACTTC. Amino acid sequence: CASIGGSEQYF.

V and J are TRBV5-6 and TRBJ1-1; tentatively, D is TRBD1 (6 bases). CDR1 and CDR2 from the germline V gene are SGHDT and YYEEEE. The length of the CDR3 is 14 residues. V was shortened by 4 bases and J by 4 bases, with 14 bases between the two germline ends. The CDR3 nucleotides are TGTGCCAGCAGCCCCGGGACAATTGGCACTGAAGCTTTCTTT. It yields the protein CASSPGTIGTEAFF. The full variable domain, its missing parts supplied by reference TRBV5-6 and TRBJ1-1, is DAGVTQSPTHLIKTRGQQVTLRCSPKSGHDTVSWYQQALGQGPQFIFQYYEEEERQRGNFPDRFSGHQFPNYSSELNVNALLLGDSALYLCASSPGTIGTEAFFGQGTRLTVV.

The genes are TRBV19 and TRBJ2-6; TRBD2 might be the D (5 bases). This CDR3 is 18 amino acids long. Trimming stripped 5 bases from V and 2 bases from J, with 19 bases between. Germline lookup yields CDR1 LNHDA and CDR2 SQIVND (reference sequence). DNA of the CDR3: TGTGCCAGTAGTTTGGACGGACCTAAGGGAGCTGGGGCCAACGTCCTGACTTTC. Amino acids: CASSLDGPKGAGANVLTF.

V and J are TRBV15 and TRBJ2-7; TRBD2 aligns across 8 bases. CDR1 and CDR2 (germline): LNHNV, YYDKDF (reference sequence). V shed 0 bases, J shed 1 base, and the junction held 5 bases outside the gene matches. CDR3 length: 16 amino acids. For the CDR3, the DNA is TGTGCCACCAGCAGAGAGGGGATAGCGGGATCCTACGAGCAGTACTTC. The encoded protein is CATSREGIAGSYEQYF.

This chain connects TRBV2 to TRBJ2-5, with TRBD1 matching over 10 bases. The germline gives CDR1 SNHLY, CDR2 FYNNEI. Unmatched junction bases numbered 15, after V lost 4 bases and J lost 1 base. This CDR3 has 19 amino acids. The CDR3: CASSVPTSGTGASQETQYF. CDR3 sequence (DNA): TGTGCCAGCAGTGTCCCCACATCCGGGACAGGGGCGAGCCAAGAGACCCAGTACTTC.

The chain recombines TRBV11-2 with TRBJ2-2; D uncertain. The V gene lost 4 bases and the J gene lost 1 base, with 13 bases spanning the gap. Looked up from germline, CDR1 is SGHAT and CDR2 is FQNNGV. CDR3 length equals 16 residues. CDR3 sequence: CASSSNPLRNTGELFF. Here the CDR3 DNA reads TGTGCCAGCAGCTCCAATCCCCTTAGGAACACCGGGGAGCTGTTTTTT.

This chain uses TRBV7-8 with TRBJ1-5; the D gene is possibly TRBD1 (5 bases). Germline CDR1 reads SGHVS; CDR2 reads FQNEAQ. The germline V and J ends were trimmed by 5 bases and 1 base, with 12 bases remaining between them. The CDR3 runs 15 residues. Here the CDR3 reads CASSPWGGSNQPQHF. CDR3 coding DNA: TGTGCCAGCAGCCCTTGGGGGGGGAGCAATCAGCCCCAGCATTTT.